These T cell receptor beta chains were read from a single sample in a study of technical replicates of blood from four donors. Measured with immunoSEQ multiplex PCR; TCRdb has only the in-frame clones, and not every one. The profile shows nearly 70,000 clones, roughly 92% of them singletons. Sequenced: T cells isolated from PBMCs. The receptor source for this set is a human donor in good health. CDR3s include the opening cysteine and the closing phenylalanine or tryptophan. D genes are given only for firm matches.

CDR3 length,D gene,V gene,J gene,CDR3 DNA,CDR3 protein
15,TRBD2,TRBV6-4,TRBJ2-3,TGTGCCAGCAGTGACTCGACTAGCGGCCCAGATACGCAGTATTTT,CASSDSTSGPDTQYF
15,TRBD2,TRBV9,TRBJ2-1,TGTGCCAGCAGCTCTCGGGAGGGTTTCTACAATGAGCAGTTCTTC,CASSSREGFYNEQFF
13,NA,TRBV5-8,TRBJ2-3,TGTGCCAGCAGCTTGGGGCCCCCGGAGGCGCAGTATTTT,CASSLGPPEAQYF
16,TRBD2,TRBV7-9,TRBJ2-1,TGTGCCAGCAGCTTAGCGATAGCGGGTGGATGGAATGAGCAGTTCTTC,CASSLAIAGGWNEQFF
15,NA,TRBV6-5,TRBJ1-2,TGTGCCAGCAGTTACTCGAGTCGGGGTAACTATGGCTACACCTTC,CASSYSSRGNYGYTF
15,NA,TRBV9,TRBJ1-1,TGTGCCAGCAGCGTGGGTAAGGGAGGTAGCACTGAAGCTTTCTTT,CASSVGKGGSTEAFF
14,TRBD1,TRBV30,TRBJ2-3,TGTGCCTGGACCAGGACAGGGCTCACAGATACGCAGTATTTT,CAWTRTGLTDTQYF
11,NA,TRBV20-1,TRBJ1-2,TGCAGTGCCTTTGAGGGCTATGGCTACACCTTC,CSAFEGYGYTF
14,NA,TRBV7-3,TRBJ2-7,TGTGCCAGCAGCTTAAACAGTAACACCTACGAGCAGTACTTC,CASSLNSNTYEQYF
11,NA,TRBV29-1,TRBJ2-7,TGCAGCGTTGAGTACAGGTACGAGCAGTACTTC,CSVEYRYEQYF
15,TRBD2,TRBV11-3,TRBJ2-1,TGTGCCAGCAGCCGCACTAGCGGGAGGGTTAATGAGCAGTTCTTC,CASSRTSGRVNEQFF
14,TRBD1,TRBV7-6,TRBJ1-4,TGTGCCAGCAGCTTATCCCAGGGGGGCGAAAAACTGTTTTTT,CASSLSQGGEKLFF
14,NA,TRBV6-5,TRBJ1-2,TGTGCCAGCAGCCTAACCACAGGGAACTATGGCTACACCTTC,CASSLTTGNYGYTF
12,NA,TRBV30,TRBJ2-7,TGTGCCTGGAGTGTAACTAGGAACGAGCAGTACTTC,CAWSVTRNEQYF
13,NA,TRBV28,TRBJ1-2,TGTGCCAGCGATTCCGGCCAGGTTTATGGCTACACCTTC,CASDSGQVYGYTF